This T cell receptor (beta chain) was sequenced for a study of T cell responses to AZD1222 COVID-19 vaccine. The study, taken as a whole, reports: CD4 TCRs linked to vaccination spanned spike, dominating at 160-218 and 743-854. Elevations in Spike-specific TCR breadth and depth followed administration of two AZD1222 doses. Donors in the cohort were predominantly white British and more often female, and clonal diversity was possibly underestimated.

On this clone itself: Its cognate antigen is unknown.

Sequenced by immunoSEQ multiplex PCR; TCRdb stores in-frame clones only, minus some. The data contain some 130,000 clones, over 85% of them singletons. V dropped 1 base and J dropped 4; count of bases not matched to a gene: 6. The CDR3 runs 15 residues. Germline-derived CDR1 and CDR2 are SGHRS and YFSETQ. This TCR came from an adult in good health. The genes are TRBV5-1 and TRBJ2-5; 8 bases match TRBD2. The specimen comprised peripheral blood, sampled on day 0 of AZD1222 vaccination. CDR3 sequence reads: CASSLTAGELETQYF. Written as DNA, the CDR3 is TGCGCCAGCAGCTTGACAGCGGGAGAGTTAGAGACCCAGTACTTC. Using reference TRBV5-1 and TRBJ2-5 for the parts outside the CDR3, the full variable domain is KAGVTQTPRYLIKTRGQQVTLSCSPISGHRSVSWYQQTPGQGLQFLFEYFSETQRNKGNFPGRFSGRQFSNSRSEMNVSTLELGDSALYLCASSLTAGELETQYFGPGTRLLVL.